The 4 T cell receptor beta chains listed next were all sequenced from one sample in a study of blood T cell repertoires in COVID-19. The repertoire was sequenced with immunoSEQ multiplex PCR; TCRdb's copy has only in-frame clones and lacks some. Here the sample spans about 170,000 clones, approximately 80% being singletons. Sequenced material: peripheral blood. The receptors shown here come from a woman aged 65 to 85 with COVID-19, enrolled during active disease.

This chain joins TRBV21-1 and TRBJ1-1; no check of the table's D call, TRBD1, against the DNA was made. TRBV21-1 is deemed a pseudogene. CDR3 length equals 14 residues. CDR3 sequence (DNA): TGTGCCAGCAGCGAGGGGGTCATGAACACTGAAGCTTTCTTT. As protein: CASSEGVMNTEAFF.

The chain is built from TRBV4-1 and TRBJ1-2; D remains ambiguous. CDR1 and CDR2 (germline): MGHRA, YSYEKL. Trimming cost V 3 bases and J 7 bases, with 15 bases left between them. This CDR3 has 14 residues. The CDR3 DNA reads TGCGCCAGCAGCCATATCCGGGTCTCCGGTGGCTACACCTTC. Its translation: CASSHIRVSGGYTF.

The CDR3 DNA follows: TGTGCCAGCAGCCCCCTCGGACAGGGTTATGAGGCTTTCTTT. Its protein is CASSPLGQGYEAFF. The chain is built from TRBV11-2 and TRBJ1-1; 8 bases are shared with TRBD1. CDR1 and CDR2 (germline): SGHAT, FQNNGV. The CDR3 length is 14 residues. With 5 bases clipped from V and 11 bases from J, the junction kept 13 bases outside the gene matches.

The J gene is TRBJ2-3, the V gene TRBV6-5; no definite D call. The CDR3 runs to 16 residues. The germline CDR1 and CDR2 sequences are MNHEY and SVGAGI. V lost 5 bases and J lost 0, with 15 bases in between. CDR3 protein: CASSHFSRGSTDTQYF. CDR3 DNA sequence: TGTGCCAGCAGTCACTTTAGTCGAGGTAGCACAGATACGCAGTATTTT.